This T cell receptor beta chain was sequenced during a study of tissue T cells after allogeneic stem cell transplantation. Overall study findings and caveats: TCR repertoires tracked anatomic similarity, regardless of disease or transplant status.

Stated time point: mouse harvest day 7 after allogeneic transplant. Each mouse received 10^7 T-cell-depleted marrow cells plus 10^6 splenic CD5+ T cells by tail vein. The CDR3 has 15 residues. V shed 0 bases and J 0 bases; nucleotides not matched to a gene: 4. The germline CDR1 and CDR2 sequences are SGHSN and HYEKVE. Sequencing used immunoSEQ multiplex PCR; TCRdb keeps in-frame clones, though not all of them. The sample includes around 7,500 clones, roughly half of them seen just once. In its sample, this clone was seen a few times. The antigen is not known. The gene symbols are mouse symbols. The CDR3 end lies 1 residue beyond the end of the read and is filled in from the germline J gene.

Specimen: lymph node tissue. The chain combines TRBV12-1 with TRBJ2-7, with 7 bases matching TRBD2. The clonotype was recovered from a female BALB/c mouse given C57BL/6 T cells with graft-versus-host disease after an allogeneic hematopoietic cell transplant. The part of the CDR3 DNA that was read is TGTGCCAGCTCTCTCCACTGGGGAAGCTCCTATGAACAGTAC. Its protein is CASSLHWGSSYEQY. The entire CDR3 protein is CASSLHWGSSYEQYF.